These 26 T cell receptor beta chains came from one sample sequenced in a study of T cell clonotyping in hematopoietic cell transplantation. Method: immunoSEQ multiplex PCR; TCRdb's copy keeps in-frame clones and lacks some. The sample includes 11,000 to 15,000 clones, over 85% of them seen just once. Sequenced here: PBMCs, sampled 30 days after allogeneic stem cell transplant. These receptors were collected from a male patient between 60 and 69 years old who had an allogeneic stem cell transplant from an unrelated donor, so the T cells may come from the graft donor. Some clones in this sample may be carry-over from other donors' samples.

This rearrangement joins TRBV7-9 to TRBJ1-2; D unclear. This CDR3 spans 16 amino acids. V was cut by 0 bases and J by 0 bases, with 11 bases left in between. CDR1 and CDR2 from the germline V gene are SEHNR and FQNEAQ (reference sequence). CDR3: CASSLAGAGPNYGYTF. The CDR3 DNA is TGTGCCAGCAGCTTAGCGGGCGCAGGACCTAACTATGGCTACACCTTC.

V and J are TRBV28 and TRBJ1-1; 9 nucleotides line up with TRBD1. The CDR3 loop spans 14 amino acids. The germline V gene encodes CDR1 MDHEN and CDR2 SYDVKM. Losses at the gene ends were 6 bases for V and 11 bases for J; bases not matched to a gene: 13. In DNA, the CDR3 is TGTGCCAGCAGACTACAGGGGGCTGAAGTTTCCGCTTTCTTT. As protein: CASRLQGAEVSAFF. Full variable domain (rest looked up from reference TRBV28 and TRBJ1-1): DVKVTQSSRYLVKRTGEKVFLECVQDMDHENMFWYRQDPGLGLRLIYFSYDVKMKEKGDIPEGYSVSREKKERFSLILESASTNQTSMYLCASRLQGAEVSAFFGQGTRLTVV.

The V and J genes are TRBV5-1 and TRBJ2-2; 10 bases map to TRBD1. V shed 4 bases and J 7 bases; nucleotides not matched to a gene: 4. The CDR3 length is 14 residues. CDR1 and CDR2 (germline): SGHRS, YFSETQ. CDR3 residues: CASSMDRGNGELFF. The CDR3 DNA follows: TGCGCCAGCAGCATGGACAGGGGGAACGGGGAGCTGTTTTTT.

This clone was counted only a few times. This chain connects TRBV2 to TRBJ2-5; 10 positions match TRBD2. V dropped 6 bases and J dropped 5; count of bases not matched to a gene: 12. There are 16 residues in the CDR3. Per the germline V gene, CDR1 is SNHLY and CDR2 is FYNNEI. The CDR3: CASSATRLAGSETQYF. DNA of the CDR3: TGTGCCAGCAGCGCTACCCGACTAGCGGGTTCGGAGACCCAGTACTTC. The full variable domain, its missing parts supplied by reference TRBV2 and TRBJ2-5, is EPEVTQTPSHQVTQMGQEVILRCVPISNHLYFYWYRQILGQKVEFLVSFYNNEISEKSEIFDDQFSVERPDGSNFTLKIRSTKLEDSAMYFCASSATRLAGSETQYFGPGTRLLVL.

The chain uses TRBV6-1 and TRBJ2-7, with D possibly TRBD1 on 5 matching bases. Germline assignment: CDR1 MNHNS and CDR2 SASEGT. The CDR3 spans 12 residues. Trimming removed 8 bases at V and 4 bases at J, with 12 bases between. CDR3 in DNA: TGTGCCAGCCGGTCAGGGCAATACGAGCAGTACTTC. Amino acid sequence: CASRSGQYEQYF.

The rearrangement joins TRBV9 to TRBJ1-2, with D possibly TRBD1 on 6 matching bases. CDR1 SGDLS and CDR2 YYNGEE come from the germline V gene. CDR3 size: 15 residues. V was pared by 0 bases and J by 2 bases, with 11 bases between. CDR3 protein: CASSVAGTNNYGYTF. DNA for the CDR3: TGTGCCAGCAGCGTAGCAGGGACAAACAACTATGGCTACACCTTC. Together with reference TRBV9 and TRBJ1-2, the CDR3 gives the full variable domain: DSGVTQTPKHLITATGQRVTLRCSPRSGDLSVYWYQQSLDQGLQFLIQYYNGEERAKGNILERFSAQQFPDLHSELNLSSLELGDSALYFCASSVAGTNNYGYTFGSGTRLTVV.

This CDR3 is CASSSGQMPYEQYF. The CDR3 region has the DNA TGTGCCAGCAGCTCGGGACAGATGCCCTACGAGCAGTACTTC. V usage is TRBV7-8 and J usage is TRBJ2-7; 7 bases are shared with TRBD1. V gave up 4 bases and J gave up 2 bases; unmatched junction bases: 5. Germline values: CDR1 SGHVS, CDR2 FQNEAQ. The CDR3 covers 14 residues. The full variable domain, in which reference TRBV7-8 and TRBJ2-7 provide the parts outside the CDR3, is GAGVSQSPRYKVAKRGQDVALRCDPISGHVSLFWYQQALGQGPEFLTYFQNEAQLDKSGLPSDRFFAERPEGSVSTLKIQRTQQEDSAVYLCASSSGQMPYEQYFGPGTRLTVT.

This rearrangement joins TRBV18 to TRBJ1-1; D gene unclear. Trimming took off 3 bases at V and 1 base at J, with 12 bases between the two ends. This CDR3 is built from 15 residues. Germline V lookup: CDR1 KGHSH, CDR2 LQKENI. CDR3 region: CASSPASRSNTEAFF. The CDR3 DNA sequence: TGTGCCAGCTCACCGGCGTCAAGATCGAACACTGAAGCTTTCTTT. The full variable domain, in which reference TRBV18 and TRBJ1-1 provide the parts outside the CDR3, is NAGVMQNPRHLVRRRGQEARLRCSPMKGHSHVYWYRQLPEEGLKFMVYLQKENIIDESGMPKERFSAEFPKEGPSILRIQQVVRGDSAAYFCASSPASRSNTEAFFGQGTRLTVV.

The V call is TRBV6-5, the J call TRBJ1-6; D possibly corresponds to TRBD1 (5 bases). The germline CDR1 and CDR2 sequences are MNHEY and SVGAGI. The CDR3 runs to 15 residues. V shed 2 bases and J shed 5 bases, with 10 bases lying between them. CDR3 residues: CASSYKGTDNSPLHF. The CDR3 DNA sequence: TGTGCCAGCAGTTACAAAGGGACCGATAATTCACCCCTCCACTTT.

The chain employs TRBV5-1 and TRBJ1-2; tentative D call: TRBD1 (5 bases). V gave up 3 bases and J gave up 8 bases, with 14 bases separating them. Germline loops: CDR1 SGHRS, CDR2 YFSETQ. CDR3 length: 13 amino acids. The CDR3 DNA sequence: TGCGCCAGCAGCTGGGACGGGAGCCAAGGCTACACCTTC. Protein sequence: CASSWDGSQGYTF.

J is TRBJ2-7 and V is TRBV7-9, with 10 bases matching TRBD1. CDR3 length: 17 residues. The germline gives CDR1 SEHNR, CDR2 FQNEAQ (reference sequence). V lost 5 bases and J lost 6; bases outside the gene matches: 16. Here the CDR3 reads CASSEGRGRDRGAEQYF. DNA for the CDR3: TGTGCCAGCAGCGAAGGGAGGGGCCGGGACAGGGGTGCCGAGCAGTACTTC.

The CDR3 spells CASSVEDRAGYEQYF. The CDR3 DNA is TGTGCCAGCAGCGTAGAGGACCGGGCTGGGTACGAGCAGTACTTC. The V gene is TRBV9, the J gene TRBJ2-7; D remains ambiguous. V was pared by 0 bases and J by 4 bases, with 14 bases between. The germline V gene encodes CDR1 SGDLS and CDR2 YYNGEE. This CDR3 spans 15 amino acids.

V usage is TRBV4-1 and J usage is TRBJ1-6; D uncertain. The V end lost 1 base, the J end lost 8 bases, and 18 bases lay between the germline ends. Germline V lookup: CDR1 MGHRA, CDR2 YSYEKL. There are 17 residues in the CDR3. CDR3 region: CASSQAFWQAEDSPLHF. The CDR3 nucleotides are TGCGCCAGCAGCCAAGCCTTCTGGCAGGCAGAAGATTCACCCCTCCACTTT.

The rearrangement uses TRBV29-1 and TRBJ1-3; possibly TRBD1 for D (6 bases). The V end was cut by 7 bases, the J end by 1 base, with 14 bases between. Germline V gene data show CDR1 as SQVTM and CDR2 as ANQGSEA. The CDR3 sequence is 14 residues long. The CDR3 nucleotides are TGCAGCGCCGTGGACAGTTTATCTGGAAACACCATATATTTT. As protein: CSAVDSLSGNTIYF.

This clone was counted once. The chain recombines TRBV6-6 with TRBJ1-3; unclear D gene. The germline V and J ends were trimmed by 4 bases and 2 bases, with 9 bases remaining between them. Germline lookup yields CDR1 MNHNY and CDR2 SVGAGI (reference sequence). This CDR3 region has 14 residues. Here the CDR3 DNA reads TGTGCCAGCAGTTCTCCGGCGACTGGAAACACCATATATTTT. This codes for CASSSPATGNTIYF.

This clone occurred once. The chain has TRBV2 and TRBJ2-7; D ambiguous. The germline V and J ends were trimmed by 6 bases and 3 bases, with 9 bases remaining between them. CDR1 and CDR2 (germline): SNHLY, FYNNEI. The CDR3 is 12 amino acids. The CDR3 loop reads CASSLEGYEQYF. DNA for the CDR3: TGTGCCAGCAGCCTAGAAGGCTACGAGCAGTACTTC.

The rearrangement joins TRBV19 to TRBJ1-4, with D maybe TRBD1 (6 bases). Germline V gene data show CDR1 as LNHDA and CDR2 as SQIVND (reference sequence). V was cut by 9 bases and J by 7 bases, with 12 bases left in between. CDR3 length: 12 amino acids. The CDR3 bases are TGTGCCAGCAGGGACACTTTTGAAAAACTGTTTTTT. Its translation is CASRDTFEKLFF.

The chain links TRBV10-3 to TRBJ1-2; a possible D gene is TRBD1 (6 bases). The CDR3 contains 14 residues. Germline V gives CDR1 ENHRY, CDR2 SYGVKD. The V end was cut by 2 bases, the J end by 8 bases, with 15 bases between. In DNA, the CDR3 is TGTGCCATCAGTGAGATCGCAGGGGAGCGGGGCTACACCTTC. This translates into CAISEIAGERGYTF.

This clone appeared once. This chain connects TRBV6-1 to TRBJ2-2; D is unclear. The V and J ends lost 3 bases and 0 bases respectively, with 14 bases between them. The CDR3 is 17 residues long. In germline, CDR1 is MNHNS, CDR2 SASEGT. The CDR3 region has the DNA TGTGCCAGCAGTGATTCGAGGCGGAAAGCGAACACCGGGGAGCTGTTTTTT. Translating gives CASSDSRRKANTGELFF.

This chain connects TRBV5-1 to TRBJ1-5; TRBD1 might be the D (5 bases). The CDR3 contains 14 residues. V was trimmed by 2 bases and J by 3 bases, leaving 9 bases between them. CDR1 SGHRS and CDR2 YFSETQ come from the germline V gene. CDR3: CASSLSGPNQPQHF. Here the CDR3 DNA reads TGCGCCAGCAGCTTATCAGGGCCCAATCAGCCCCAGCATTTT.

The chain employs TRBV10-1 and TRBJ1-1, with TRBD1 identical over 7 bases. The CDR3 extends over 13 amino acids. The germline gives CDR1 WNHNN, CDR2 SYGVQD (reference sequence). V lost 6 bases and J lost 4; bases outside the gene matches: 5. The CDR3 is CASSGDRATEAFF. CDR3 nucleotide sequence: TGCGCCAGCAGCGGAGACAGGGCCACTGAAGCTTTCTTT.

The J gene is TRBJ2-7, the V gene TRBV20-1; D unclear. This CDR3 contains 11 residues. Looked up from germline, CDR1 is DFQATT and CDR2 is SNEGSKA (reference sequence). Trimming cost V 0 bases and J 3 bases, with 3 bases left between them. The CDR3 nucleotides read TGCAGTGCTAGAGAGGACTACGAGCAGTACTTC. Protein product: CSAREDYEQYF.

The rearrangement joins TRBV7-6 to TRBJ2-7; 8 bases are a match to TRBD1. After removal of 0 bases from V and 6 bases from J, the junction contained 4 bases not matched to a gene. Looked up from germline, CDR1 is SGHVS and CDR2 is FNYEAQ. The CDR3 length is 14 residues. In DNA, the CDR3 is TGTGCCAGCAGCTTAGCGACAGGGGTAGGCGAGCAGTACTTC. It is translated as CASSLATGVGEQYF.

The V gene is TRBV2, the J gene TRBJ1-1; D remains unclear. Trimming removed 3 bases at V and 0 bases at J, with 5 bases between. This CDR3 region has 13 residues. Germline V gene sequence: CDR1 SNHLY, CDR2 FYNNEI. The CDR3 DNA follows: TGTGCCAGCAGTGAGGAGGTGAACACTGAAGCTTTCTTT. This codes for CASSEEVNTEAFF. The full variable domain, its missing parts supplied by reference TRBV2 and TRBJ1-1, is EPEVTQTPSHQVTQMGQEVILRCVPISNHLYFYWYRQILGQKVEFLVSFYNNEISEKSEIFDDQFSVERPDGSNFTLKIRSTKLEDSAMYFCASSEEVNTEAFFGQGTRLTVV.

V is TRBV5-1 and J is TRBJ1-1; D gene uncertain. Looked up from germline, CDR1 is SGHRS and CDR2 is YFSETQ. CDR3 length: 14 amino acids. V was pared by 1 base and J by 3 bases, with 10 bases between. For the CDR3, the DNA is TGCGCCAGCAGCTTGTCCAGCCTGTACACTGAAGCTTTCTTT. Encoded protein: CASSLSSLYTEAFF.

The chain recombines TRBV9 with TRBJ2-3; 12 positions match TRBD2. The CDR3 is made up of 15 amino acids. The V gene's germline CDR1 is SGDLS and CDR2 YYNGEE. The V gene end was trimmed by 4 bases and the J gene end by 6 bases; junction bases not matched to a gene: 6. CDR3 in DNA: TGTGCCAGCAGCTACACTAGCGGGGGGTTGGATACGCAGTATTTT. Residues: CASSYTSGGLDTQYF. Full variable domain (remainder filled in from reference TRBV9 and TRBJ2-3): DSGVTQTPKHLITATGQRVTLRCSPRSGDLSVYWYQQSLDQGLQFLIQYYNGEERAKGNILERFSAQQFPDLHSELNLSSLELGDSALYFCASSYTSGGLDTQYFGPGTRLTVL.